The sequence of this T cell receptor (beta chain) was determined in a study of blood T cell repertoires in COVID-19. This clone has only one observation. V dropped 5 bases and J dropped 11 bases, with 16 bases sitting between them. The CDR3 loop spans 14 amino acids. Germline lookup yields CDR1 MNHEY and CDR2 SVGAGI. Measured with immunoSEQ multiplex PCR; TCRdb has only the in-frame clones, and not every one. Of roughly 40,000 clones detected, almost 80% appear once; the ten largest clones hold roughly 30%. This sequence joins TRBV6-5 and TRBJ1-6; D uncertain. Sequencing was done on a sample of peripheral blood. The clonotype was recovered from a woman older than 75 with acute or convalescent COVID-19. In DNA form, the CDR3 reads TGTGCCAGCAGTCCCTCCGGGGTCCGGGCACCCCTCCACTTT. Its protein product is CASSPSGVRAPLHF.